This T cell receptor beta chain comes out of a study of T cells after yellow fever vaccination. With 4 bases removed from V and 6 bases from J, the gap between germline ends came to 19 bases. The CDR3 loop spans 15 amino acids. Study findings and constraints: Clonotype sharing between CD4 and CD8 compartments was small. Subsequent to the booster, the majority of primary-vaccination clones reappeared (around 95% CD4, roughly 90% CD8).

The 5'RACE template-switching step produced TCR cDNA and added a universal primer site and UMIs. TCRdb fed the 5' RACE reads into MiXCR, producing one record per CDR3 protein. The repertoire holds about 63,000 distinct CDR3 sequences, with about 7.8% as singletons. This clonotype was recorded many times. The antigen remains unidentified. The sequencing used CD8+ T cells sorted from PBMCs, collected 15 days after the yellow fever booster vaccination. The rearrangement joins TRBV12-3 or TRBV12-4 to TRBJ2-7; the D gene is possibly TRBD2 (5 bases). The receptor comes from a man aged 25 to 45 who received the YFV17D yellow fever vaccine. CDR3 sequence: CASSSSHEGTREQYF. The DNA for the CDR3 is TGTGCCAGCAGTTCTAGTCATGAGGGTACGCGCGAGCAGTACTTC.